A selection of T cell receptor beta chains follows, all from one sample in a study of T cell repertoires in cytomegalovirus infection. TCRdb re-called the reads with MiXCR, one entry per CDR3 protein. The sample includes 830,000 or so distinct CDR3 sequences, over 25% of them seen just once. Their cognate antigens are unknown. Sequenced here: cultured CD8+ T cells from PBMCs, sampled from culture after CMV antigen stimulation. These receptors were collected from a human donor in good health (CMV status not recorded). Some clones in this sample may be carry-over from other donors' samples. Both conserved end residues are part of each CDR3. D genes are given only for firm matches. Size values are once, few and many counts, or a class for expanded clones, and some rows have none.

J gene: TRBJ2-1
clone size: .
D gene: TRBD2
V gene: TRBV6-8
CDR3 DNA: TGTGCCAGCAGTTCCCGGGGGGGAACCTACAGTGAGCAGTTCTTC
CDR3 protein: CASSSRGGTYSEQFF

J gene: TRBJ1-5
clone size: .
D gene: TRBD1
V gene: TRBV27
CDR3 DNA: TGTGCCAGCAGTTCGGGACAGGGGTTCTATAGCAATCAGCCCCAGCATTTT
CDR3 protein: CASSSGQGFYSNQPQHF

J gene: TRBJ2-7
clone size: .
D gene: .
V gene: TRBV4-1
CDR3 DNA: TGCGCCAGCAGCCCATCTGCTGGGGACGTGGCACTTGAGCAGTACTTC
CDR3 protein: CASSPSAGDVALEQYF

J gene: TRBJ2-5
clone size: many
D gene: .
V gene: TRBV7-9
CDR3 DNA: TGTGCCAGCAGCCCGATGGGGCAGGATCAAGAGACCCAGTACTTC
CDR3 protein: CASSPMGQDQETQYF

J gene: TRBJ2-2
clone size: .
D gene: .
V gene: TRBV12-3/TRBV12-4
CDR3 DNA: TGTGCCAGCAGGGGCAGGGACTTCTCCGGGGAGCTGTTTTTT
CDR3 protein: CASRGRDFSGELFF

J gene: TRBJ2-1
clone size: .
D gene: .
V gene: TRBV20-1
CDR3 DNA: TGCAGTGCTAGAGGGGGGGACGGATGGACATACAATGAGCAGTTCTTC
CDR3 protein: CSARGGDGWTYNEQFF

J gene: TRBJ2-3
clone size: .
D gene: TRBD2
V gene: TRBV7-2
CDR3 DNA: TGTGCCAGCAGCTTGGCGACTAGCGGGGGGGCCATAGATACGCAGTATTTT
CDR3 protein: CASSLATSGGAIDTQYF

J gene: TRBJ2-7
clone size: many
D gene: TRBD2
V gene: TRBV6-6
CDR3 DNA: TGTGCCAGCAGTTACGGGACTAGCGAGCAGTACTTC
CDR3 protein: CASSYGTSEQYF

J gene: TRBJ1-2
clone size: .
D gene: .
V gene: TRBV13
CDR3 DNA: TGTGCCAGCAGCCCAGAGCTATCGACGCCAGGTAAAGACTATGGCTACACTTTC
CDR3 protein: CASSPELSTPGKDYGYTF

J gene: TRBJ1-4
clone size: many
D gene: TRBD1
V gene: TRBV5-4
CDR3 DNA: TGTGCCAGCAGCTCACCGGGACAGGGGGCAGAGGTTGAAAAACTGTTTTTT
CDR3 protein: CASSSPGQGAEVEKLFF

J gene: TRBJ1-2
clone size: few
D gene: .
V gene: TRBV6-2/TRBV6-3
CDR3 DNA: TGTGCCAGCAGGATCGGACGGGCCTATGGCTACACCTTC
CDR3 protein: CASRIGRAYGYTF

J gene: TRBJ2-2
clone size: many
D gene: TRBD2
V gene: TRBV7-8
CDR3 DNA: TGTGCCAGCAGCGACTTCGAACTAGCGGGGGACACCGGGGAGCTGTTTTTT
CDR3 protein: CASSDFELAGDTGELFF

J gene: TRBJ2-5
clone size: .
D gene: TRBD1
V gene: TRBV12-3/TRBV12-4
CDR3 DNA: TGTGCCAGCAGTTTCTATTCGGGACAGGGGAAAGAGACCCAGTACTTC
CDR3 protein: CASSFYSGQGKETQYF

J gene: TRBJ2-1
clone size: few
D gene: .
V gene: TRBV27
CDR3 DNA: TGTGCCAGCAGTTTCGTCGGGACGGCTATCATGAAGTTCTTC
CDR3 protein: CASSFVGTAIMKFF